The 21 T cell receptor beta chains below were found in one sample sequenced in a study of T-cell memory formation after mild COVID-19. From the 5' RACE reads, TCRdb called clonotypes with MiXCR, one entry per CDR3 protein. The data contain about 140,000 distinct CDR3 sequences, 6% to 6.5% of them singletons. The specimen sequenced was PBMCs or a T cell subset sorted from them (not recorded which). Receptor source: an adult woman who had mild COVID-19 (a few samples of this study predate the infection). Cell type and time point are not known.

This clonotype appeared a few times. J is TRBJ2-1 and V is TRBV11-3; D gene uncertain. V lost 3 bases to trimming and J lost 10 bases, with 22 bases between them. Germline V CDR1 and CDR2: SGHNT, YENEEA. The CDR3 sequence is 16 residues long. Written as DNA, the CDR3 is TGTGCCAGCAGCTTGTTTTCTGCGAACGAACGGAAGGAGCAGTTCTTC. This encodes CASSLFSANERKEQFF.

This clonotype was counted a few times. The chain recombines TRBV5-1 with TRBJ1-2; possible D gene TRBD1, 6 bases. CDR3 length: 12 residues. Germline lookup yields CDR1 SGHRS and CDR2 YFSETQ. Trimming shortened V by 1 base and J by 8 bases, and 9 bases separated the two germline ends. CDR3 amino acids: CASSLTGGGYTF. The DNA for the CDR3 is TGCGCCAGCAGCTTGACTGGGGGCGGCTACACCTTC.

Many counts were recorded for this clonotype. This sequence joins TRBV9 and TRBJ1-5, with D possibly TRBD1 on 5 matching bases. The germline V and J ends were trimmed by 0 bases and 0 bases, with 7 bases remaining between them. Germline CDR1 and CDR2: SGDLS and YYNGEE. CDR3 length: 15 residues. The CDR3 reads CASSVEGHSNQPQHF. DNA of the CDR3: TGTGCCAGCAGCGTAGAGGGGCATAGCAATCAGCCCCAGCATTTT.

This clonotype showed up many times. The junction and the germline gene differ at one end; a read error may be behind it. The V call is TRBV6-6, the J call TRBJ2-7, with 9 bases that match TRBD1. The CDR3 spans 15 residues. CDR1 and CDR2 from the germline V gene are MNHNY and SVGAGI (reference sequence). As DNA, the CDR3 is TGTGCCAGCAGTCCCGGGACAGGGTCATCCTCCGAGCAGTACTTC. This encodes CASSPGTGSSSEQYF.

This clonotype was picked up many times. The rearrangement uses TRBV7-3 and TRBJ2-2; 11 nucleotides match TRBD2. After removal of 5 bases from V and 6 bases from J, the junction contained 11 bases not matched to a gene. Germline loops: CDR1 SGHTA, CDR2 FQGTGA. This CDR3 comprises 17 residues. This CDR3 reads CASSDSPLAGGAGELFF. CDR3 DNA sequence: TGTGCCAGCAGCGACTCCCCCCTAGCGGGAGGAGCCGGGGAGCTGTTTTTT. The full variable domain, in which reference TRBV7-3 and TRBJ2-2 provide the parts outside the CDR3, is GAGVSQTPSNKVTEKGKYVELRCDPISGHTALYWYRQSLGQGPEFLIYFQGTGAADDSGLPNDRFFAVRPEGSVSTLKIQRTERGDSAVYLCASSDSPLAGGAGELFFGEGSRLTVL.

This clonotype was observed at least ten times. The genes are TRBV27 and TRBJ2-3, with TRBD2 as a possible D gene (6 bases). The V gene lost 6 bases and the J gene lost 4 bases, with 29 bases spanning the gap. Germline-derived CDR1 and CDR2 are MNHEY and SMNVEV (reference sequence). The CDR3 consists of 19 residues. In DNA form, the CDR3 reads TGTGCCAGCAGCTCCATGGGACGGGGGAACTACTACCCACCAGATACGCAGTATTTT. This codes for CASSSMGRGNYYPPDTQYF.

This clonotype was recorded many times. The chain joins TRBV29-1 to TRBJ2-1; the D is unclear. From germline, CDR1 is SQVTM and CDR2 ANQGSEA. V lost 2 bases, J lost 6 bases, and 11 bases lay in between. There are 13 residues in the CDR3. The CDR3 DNA reads as TGCAGCGTTGAACCCGGCAAACGCAATGAGCAGTTCTTC. Translating gives CSVEPGKRNEQFF.

This clonotype was seen many times. The V and J genes are TRBV4-1 and TRBJ2-1; 16 bases align to TRBD2. The CDR3 has 16 residues. Trimming removed 3 bases from V and 7 bases from J; junction bases left unmatched: 3. Germline lookup yields CDR1 MGHRA and CDR2 YSYEKL. In DNA form, the CDR3 reads TGCGCCAGCAGCCAGGGGACTAGCGGGGGGGCAAATGAGCAGTTCTTC. It is translated as CASSQGTSGGANEQFF.

This clonotype was detected only a few times. The genes are TRBV5-1 and TRBJ2-2; D unresolved. V was pared by 2 bases and J by 7 bases, with 15 bases between. Germline V gene lookup returns CDR1 SGHRS and CDR2 YFSETQ. The CDR3 length is 15 residues. CDR3: CASSFFGTQVGELFF. CDR3 coding DNA: TGCGCCAGCAGCTTTTTCGGCACCCAGGTCGGGGAGCTGTTTTTT.

The V call is TRBV7-2, the J call TRBJ2-1; 7 bases agree with TRBD1. The CDR3 is 14 residues long. Germline values: CDR1 SGHTA, CDR2 FQGNSA. J gave up 5 bases and V 8 bases, and 9 bases lay outside the gene matches. The CDR3, as DNA: TGTGCCAGCTCTGGACAGGCGGAAAACAATGAGCAGTTCTTC. It codes for CASSGQAENNEQFF.

This clonotype was counted at least ten times. This sequence joins TRBV5-6 and TRBJ2-5; D gene unclear. This CDR3 spans 15 amino acids. The germline V and J ends were trimmed by 4 bases and 0 bases, with 13 bases remaining between them. The germline V gene has CDR1 SGHDT and CDR2 YYEEEE. For the CDR3, the DNA is TGTGCCAGCAGCCCCCGCCGTCAGAACCAAGAGACCCAGTACTTC. The encoded protein is CASSPRRQNQETQYF.

This clonotype occurred many times. The gene calls are TRBV5-1 and TRBJ2-3; 13 bases align to TRBD2. J was trimmed by 2 bases and V by 1 base; bases with no gene match: 13. The germline V gene encodes CDR1 SGHRS and CDR2 YFSETQ. The CDR3 loop spans 20 amino acids. The CDR3 DNA is TGCGCCAGCAGCTTGAAAGGGACTAGCGGGGTAGGAGCTTACACAGATACGCAGTATTTT. It encodes CASSLKGTSGVGAYTDTQYF.

This clonotype was seen many times. The DNA of the CDR3 is TGTGCCTGGAGTGTACAGGGGGCAAATACGCAGTATTTT. This codes for CAWSVQGANTQYF. V is TRBV30 and J is TRBJ2-3, with 9 nucleotides matching TRBD1. The ends lost 0 bases at V and 7 bases at J; junction bases unmatched: 2. The CDR3 has 13 residues. CDR1 is GTSNPN and CDR2 is SVGIG in the germline V gene (reference sequence). The complete variable domain, with remaining parts taken from reference TRBV30 and TRBJ2-3, reads SQTIHQWPATLVQPVGSPLSLECTVEGTSNPNLYWYRQAAGRGLQLLFYSVGIGQISSEVPQNLSASRPQDRQFILSSKKLLLSDSGFYLCAWSVQGANTQYFGPGTRLTVL.

The chain has TRBV7-3 and TRBJ2-5, with D unclear. V lost 3 bases and J 5 bases, leaving 10 bases between the germline ends. This CDR3 has 13 amino acids. CDR1 SGHTA and CDR2 FQGTGA come from the germline V gene. The DNA for the CDR3 is TGTGCCAGCAGCTTCTCTCTAGATGAGACCCAGTACTTC. Its translation: CASSFSLDETQYF.

In this sample, this clonotype turned up a few times. The rearrangement joins TRBV25-1 to TRBJ1-1; D unresolved. CDR3 size: 15 residues. Trimming took off 4 bases at V and 2 bases at J, with 14 bases between the two ends. Germline CDR1 MGHDK, CDR2 SYGVNS. CDR3 region: CASSGFAGVNTEAFF. In DNA, the CDR3 is TGTGCCAGCAGTGGGTTTGCCGGGGTAAACACTGAAGCTTTCTTT.

Only a few counts were recorded for this clonotype. This chain uses TRBV6-5 with TRBJ1-2, with 9 nucleotides matching TRBD1. Germline assignment: CDR1 MNHEY and CDR2 SVGAGI. Trimming removed 0 bases from V and 4 bases from J; junction bases left unmatched: 6. This CDR3 is built from 16 residues. The CDR3 DNA sequence: TGTGCCAGCAGTTACTCACCGGACAGGGGAGGCTATGGCTACACCTTC. It yields the protein CASSYSPDRGGYGYTF.

The table lists this clonotype with a few counts. This sequence joins TRBV18 and TRBJ2-7, with TRBD2 matching over 10 bases. With V trimmed by 3 bases and J by 1 base, 12 bases remained unmatched. In germline, CDR1 is KGHSH, CDR2 LQKENI. The CDR3 runs to 18 residues. The CDR3 loop reads CASSPSTPLAGTSYEQYF. The CDR3, as DNA: TGTGCCAGCTCACCTTCGACCCCACTAGCGGGAACTTCCTACGAGCAGTACTTC.

In its sample, this clonotype was seen a few times. The chain recombines TRBV7-2 with TRBJ2-1; D gene ambiguous. The CDR3 extends over 14 amino acids. V gave up 3 bases and J gave up 4 bases, with 10 bases separating them. Germline loops: CDR1 SGHTA, CDR2 FQGNSA. CDR3 protein: CASSLASPYNEQFF. CDR3 DNA: TGTGCCAGCAGCTTGGCCTCTCCATACAATGAGCAGTTCTTC.

This clonotype was counted at least ten times. The gene calls are TRBV12-3 or TRBV12-4 and TRBJ1-5, with D possibly being TRBD1 (5 bases). V lost 5 bases, J lost 1 base, and 12 bases lay in between. The CDR3 contains 15 residues. CDR3 in DNA: TGTGCCAGCAGTCTTCAGGGACTAAGCAATCAGCCCCAGCATTTT. This translates into CASSLQGLSNQPQHF.

This clonotype was picked up a small number of times. V gene TRBV29-1 combines with J gene TRBJ2-2, with 9 nucleotides matching TRBD1. Looked up from germline, CDR1 is SQVTM and CDR2 is ANQGSEA. The CDR3 length is 15 residues. The V gene end was trimmed by 7 bases and the J gene end by 5 bases; junction bases not matched to a gene: 11. In nucleotides, the CDR3 is TGCAGCGCCCTTGTCGGACAGGGGCGTACCGGGGAGCTGTTTTTT. This codes for CSALVGQGRTGELFF.

This clonotype was observed many times. The chain couples TRBV15 to TRBJ1-1, with D unresolved. The length of the CDR3 is 14 residues. In germline, CDR1 is LNHNV, CDR2 YYDKDF (reference sequence). The ends were cut back, 5 bases at V and 1 base at J, with 11 bases in the middle. The CDR3 region is CATSETRKNTEAFF. The CDR3 coding sequence is TGTGCCACCAGCGAGACGCGGAAGAACACTGAAGCTTTCTTT.